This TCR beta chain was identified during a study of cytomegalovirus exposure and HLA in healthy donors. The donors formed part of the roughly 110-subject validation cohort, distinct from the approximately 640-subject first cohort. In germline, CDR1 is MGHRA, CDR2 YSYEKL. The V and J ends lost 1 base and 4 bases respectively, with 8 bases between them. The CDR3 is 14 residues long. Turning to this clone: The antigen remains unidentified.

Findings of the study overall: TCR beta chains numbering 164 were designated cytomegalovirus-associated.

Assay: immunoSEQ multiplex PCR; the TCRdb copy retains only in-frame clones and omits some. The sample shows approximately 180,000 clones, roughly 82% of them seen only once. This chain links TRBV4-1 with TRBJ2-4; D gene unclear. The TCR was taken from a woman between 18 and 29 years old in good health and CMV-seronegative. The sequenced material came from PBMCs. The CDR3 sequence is CASSQASLKNIQYF. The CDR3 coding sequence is TGCGCCAGCAGCCAAGCCTCCTTAAAAAACATTCAGTACTTC.